This entry is about one T cell receptor (beta chain). CDR1 is SGHRS, CDR2 YFSETQ, per germline. This CDR3 is 12 amino acids long. The V end lost 3 bases, the J end lost 7 bases, and 10 bases lay between the germline ends. The data derive from a study of blood T cell repertoires in COVID-19. The protocol was immunoSEQ multiplex PCR, while the TCRdb copy is restricted to in-frame clones and leaves out a portion. The data hold about 140,000 clones, with around nine tenths observed a single time. The source is a woman in her forties or fifties with acute or convalescent COVID-19. The chain has TRBV5-1 and TRBJ1-1; a possible D gene is TRBD1 (5 bases). The sequenced sample was peripheral blood. The CDR3 loop is CASSSQEIEAFF. The DNA for the CDR3 is TGCGCCAGCAGCTCACAGGAGATTGAAGCTTTCTTT.